Here is one T cell receptor (beta chain) with its context. The data were produced by immunoSEQ multiplex PCR, yet TCRdb's version contains in-frame clones alone and is incomplete. The table shows 51,000 or so clones, with around four fifths occurring only once. Germline values: CDR1 LNHDA, CDR2 SQIVND (reference sequence). This CDR3 has 15 residues. After removal of 6 bases from V and 4 bases from J, the junction contained 4 bases not matched to a gene. These data come from a study of blood T cell repertoires in COVID-19. The clonotype comes from a man between 65 and 80 years old with active COVID-19. The rearrangement joins TRBV19 to TRBJ2-3; the match to TRBD2 covers 13 bases. Source material: peripheral blood. The CDR3 DNA reads TGTGCCAGTAGGGGACTAGCGGGGACTGCAGATACGCAGTATTTT. It yields the protein CASRGLAGTADTQYF.